This is a list of T cell receptor beta chains from one sample in a study of blood T cell repertoires in COVID-19. The repertoire was sequenced with immunoSEQ multiplex PCR; TCRdb's copy has only in-frame clones and lacks some. The table shows about 400,000 clones, with 70% to 90% occurring only once. The sample comprised PBMCs or T cells enriched from blood (not recorded which). The source of these receptors is a woman in her thirties or forties with acute COVID-19. The CDR3 runs from the conserved cysteine through the conserved F or W. Fields, in order: clone size, D gene, J gene, V gene, CDR3 DNA, CDR3 protein. D genes are given only for firm matches. A clone size is listed for some rows: how often the clone was seen (once, few, many), or a class if it is expanded.

>few|TRBD1|TRBJ1-6|TRBV5-1
TGCGCCAGCAGCTTGACCACAGGGGGCACAAGTAATTCACCCCTCCACTTT
CASSLTTGGTSNSPLHF
>NA|NA|TRBJ2-7|TRBV5-1
TGCGCCAGCAGCTTGGAGGTGGCGGACAGAGCCTACGAGCAGTACTTC
CASSLEVADRAYEQYF
>NA|TRBD1|TRBJ1-5|TRBV5-6
TGTGCCAGCAAGAGGGGGCTAAATAGCAATCAGCCCCAGCATTTT
CASKRGLNSNQPQHF
>NA|NA|TRBJ2-1|TRBV6-5
TGTGCCAGCAGTTACTCGCGCCATGAGCAGTTCTTC
CASSYSRHEQFF
>NA|NA|TRBJ1-1|TRBV2
TGTGCCAGCAGGTCTACAGGAACTGAAGCTTTCTTT
CASRSTGTEAFF
>NA|TRBD2|TRBJ2-2|TRBV9
TGTGCCAGCAGCGCCGATACTAAGATTTGGGCGGGGGGGCCGAACACCGGGGAGCTGTTTTTT
CASSADTKIWAGGPNTGELFF
>NA|TRBD1|TRBJ1-2|TRBV30
TGTGCCTGGAGTTTGCAGGGGGCTGATGGCTACACCTTC
CAWSLQGADGYTF
>once|TRBD1|TRBJ2-2|TRBV15
TGTGCCACCAGCAGAGGGAGGGACAGGGGGATAACCGGGGAGCTGTTTTTT
CATSRGRDRGITGELFF
>NA|NA|TRBJ2-6|TRBV5-1
TGCGCCAGCAGCCTTAATCCTGGGGCCAACGTCCTGACTTTC
CASSLNPGANVLTF
>few|TRBD1|TRBJ1-4|TRBV27
TGTGCCAGCAGCCGGGACAGGGCTGAAAAACTGTTTTTT
CASSRDRAEKLFF
>NA|TRBD1|TRBJ2-1|TRBV5-1
TGCGCCAGCAGCTTGGGTCGAGGGGGCTTCAACAATGAGCAGTTCTTC
CASSLGRGGFNNEQFF
>once|TRBD1|TRBJ2-1|TRBV5-6
TGTGCCAGCACGGACCGGGACAGGGAATTCAATGAGCAGTTCTTC
CASTDRDREFNEQFF
>once|NA|TRBJ2-3|TRBV10-3
TGTGCCATCAGTGACGGCACAGATACGCAGTATTTT
CAISDGTDTQYF
>NA|NA|TRBJ1-4|TRBV6-5
TGTGCCAGCAGATCGGCGGGTTCTCATGAAAAACTGTTTTTT
CASRSAGSHEKLFF
>NA|NA|TRBJ2-2|TRBV4-2
TGTGCCAGCAGCCCTTCCACCGGGGAGCTGTTTTTT
CASSPSTGELFF
>NA|NA|TRBJ1-4|TRBV6-1
TGTGCCAGCAGTGAAGGCGGGGGGTGGAATGAAAAACTGTTTTTT
CASSEGGGWNEKLFF
>NA|NA|TRBJ1-1|TRBV19
TGTGCCAGTAGTATATTCGGGGGCACTGAAGCTTTCTTT
CASSIFGGTEAFF
>NA|NA|TRBJ1-1|TRBV7-9
TGTGCCAGCAGCGCAATCAGGGAAGCGAACACTGAAGCTTTCTTT
CASSAIREANTEAFF
>NA|NA|TRBJ2-3|TRBV4-1
TGCGCCAGCAGCCACCCGGAGGGATTGGGCACAGATACGCAGTATTTT
CASSHPEGLGTDTQYF
>NA|NA|TRBJ2-7|TRBV30
TGTGCCTGGAGCCAACAGGGTTTAGAGCAGTACTTC
CAWSQQGLEQYF
>NA|NA|TRBJ1-2|TRBV2
TGTGCCAGCACACACCTAGGAGGTCCAAACTATGGCTACACCTTC
CASTHLGGPNYGYTF
>NA|TRBD1|TRBJ1-2|TRBV2
TGTGCCAGCAGTGGGGACAGATATGGCTACACCTTC
CASSGDRYGYTF
>NA|NA|TRBJ2-1|TRBV5-1
TGCGCCAGCAGCTTTGGGGGCCTTGTACCGAATGAGCAGTTCTTC
CASSFGGLVPNEQFF
>NA|TRBD2|TRBJ2-1|TRBV6-1
TGTGCCAGCAGTGAAGGCCCCAGCGGGGGTATGAATGAGCAGTTCTTC
CASSEGPSGGMNEQFF
>NA|NA|TRBJ1-1|TRBV6-5
TGTGCCAGCAGTTACCGCTCCGGGGTGGACACTGAAGCTTTCTTT
CASSYRSGVDTEAFF
>NA|NA|TRBJ2-5|TRBV19
TGTGCCAGTAGTAGAGAGGGGGGGAGAGAGACCCAGTACTTC
CASSREGGRETQYF
>NA|NA|TRBJ2-7|TRBV3-1/TRBV3-2
TGTGCCAGCAGCCAGGGGGCATCATACGAGCAGTACTTC
CASSQGASYEQYF
>NA|TRBD2|TRBJ2-3|TRBV4-1
TGCGCCAGCAGCCAAGTGGCACTAGCGGGGACCACAGATACGCAGTATTTT
CASSQVALAGTTDTQYF
>once|TRBD1|TRBJ2-7|TRBV30
TGTGCCTGGGGGCCGGGACAGGGGACCTACGAGCAGTACTTC
CAWGPGQGTYEQYF
>NA|TRBD1|TRBJ2-7|TRBV4-1
TGCGCCAGCAGCCCGACCGGGACAGGGGTCCACGAGCAGTACTTC
CASSPTGTGVHEQYF
>NA|NA|TRBJ2-5|TRBV27
TGTGCCAGCAGTTCTCGTATGCCAGGGGTAGAGACCCAGTACTTC
CASSSRMPGVETQYF
>NA|NA|TRBJ2-7|TRBV20-1
TGCAGTGCTAGTGCTTCGGGGAGAGCTAGCTACGAGCAGTACTTC
CSASASGRASYEQYF
>NA|NA|TRBJ1-2|TRBV6-1
TGTGCCAGCAGTGAAGATGGCGGTACTGGCTACACCTTC
CASSEDGGTGYTF